The clone carrying this T cell receptor (beta chain) came up many times. The data stem from a study of Graves' ophthalmopathy and Graves' hyperthyroidism. Study summary: Untreated patients at initial diagnosis provided peripheral blood.

For repertoire sequencing, the TCR beta CDR3 regions were amplified from RNA transcripts. The workflow started with a first-round RT-PCR run with HTBI primers and then moved on to a second-round multiplex PCR. MiXCR, run by TCRdb on the multiplex PCR reads, gives a single entry per CDR3 protein. The sample includes about 370,000 distinct CDR3 sequences, 15% to 20% of them seen just once. Pregnancy or lactation, uncontrolled infections and other autoimmune diseases were grounds for excluding patients. The ends lost 4 bases at V and 4 bases at J; junction bases unmatched: 15. Germline loops: CDR1 SGHAT, CDR2 FQNNGV. The CDR3 is made up of 17 amino acids.

Sequenced: peripheral blood. The genes are TRBV11-2 and TRBJ1-1, with 7 bases identical to TRBD1. This TCR derives from a woman younger than 35 with Graves' ophthalmopathy. The CDR3 bases are TGTGCCAGCAGCTCGATTAACGGGACAGCTATCCCCACTGAAGCTTTCTTT. Encoded protein: CASSSINGTAIPTEAFF.